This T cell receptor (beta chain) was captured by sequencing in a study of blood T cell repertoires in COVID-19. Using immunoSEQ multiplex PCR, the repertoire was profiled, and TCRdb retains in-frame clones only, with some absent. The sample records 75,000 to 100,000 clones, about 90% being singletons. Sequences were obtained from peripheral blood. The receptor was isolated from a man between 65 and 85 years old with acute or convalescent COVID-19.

In DNA form, the CDR3 reads TGTGCCAGTAACACACAGGGATATTCACCCCTCCACTTT. This sequence encodes CASNTQGYSPLHF. V gene TRBV19 combines with J gene TRBJ1-6, with D possibly TRBD1 on 6 matching bases. Trimming removed 7 bases at V and 8 bases at J, with 12 bases between. Germline-derived CDR1 and CDR2 are LNHDA and SQIVND (reference sequence). The CDR3 is 13 amino acids.